These T cell receptor beta chains were read from a single sample in a study of shared clonotypes between healthy human individuals. Sequencing used immunoSEQ multiplex PCR; TCRdb keeps in-frame clones, though not all of them. The table has fewer than 3 million clones, less than 95% seen once. The sample was naive CD4+ T cells from PBMCs. The receptors shown here come from a man aged 18-30 years in good health. Some clones in this sample may be carry-over from other donors' samples. The CDR3 runs from the conserved cysteine through the conserved F or W. The order of the fields is V gene, CDR3 length, J gene, CDR3 protein.

TRBV7-9	13	TRBJ1-1	CASSIQENTEAFF
TRBV7-2	15	TRBJ2-7	CASSLEGTSGYEQYF
TRBV21-1	15	TRBJ1-1	CASYDRGFGNTEAFF
TRBV10-2	15	TRBJ1-5	CASSESGQGDQPQHF
TRBV19	15	TRBJ1-1	CASSIYTSVGTEAFF
TRBV15	16	TRBJ2-3	CATSRDPVSSPDTQYF
TRBV29-1	17	TRBJ2-3	CSVDPQRGTGVSDTQYF
TRBV29-1	12	TRBJ2-5	CSVVSSPATQYF
TRBV10-3	13	TRBJ2-1	CAISLEREGEQFF
TRBV28	14	TRBJ1-1	CASSEGAWNTEAFF
TRBV19	15	TRBJ2-5	CASSIWGPGQETQYF
TRBV27	22	TRBJ2-1	CASSLLPPGLAGVLGSYNEQFF
TRBV15	13	TRBJ2-7	CATSSGKGYEQYF
TRBV28	13	TRBJ1-2	CATYRGPLTGYTF
TRBV5-8	14	TRBJ1-2	CASSQDRVVNGYTF
TRBV19	14	TRBJ2-1	CASSITRVPHEQFF
TRBV5-5	12	TRBJ2-7	CASSPWDYEQYF
TRBV25-1	15	TRBJ1-4	CASSPSRGLSEKLFF
TRBV2	14	TRBJ1-4	CASSVTGIQEKLFF
TRBV7-3	12	TRBJ2-1	CASSSINNEQFF
TRBV28	11	TRBJ2-5	CASSPKETQYF
TRBV9	17	TRBJ1-2	CASSVVLGQGPTYGYTF
TRBV19	11	TRBJ1-1	CASEMNTEAFF
TRBV7-2	14	TRBJ2-7	CASSSPGQPYEQYF
TRBV5-1	14	TRBJ2-1	CASRVGSLGGEQFF
TRBV7-3	15	TRBJ2-7	CASSLDGTGSYEQYF
TRBV7-3	13	TRBJ1-1	CASSSGANTEAFF
TRBV6-6	15	TRBJ1-4	CASSRQGRSNEKLFF
TRBV4-3	13	TRBJ1-1	CASSQAEGTEAFF
TRBV19	15	TRBJ1-4	CASSRTGTTNEKLFF
TRBV5-1	13	TRBJ2-7	CASSHRDFYEQYF
TRBV5-1	13	TRBJ2-5	CASSLGGSETQYF
TRBV11-2	15	TRBJ1-4	CASSLGRGRGEKLFF
TRBV5-6	16	TRBJ2-1	CASSLRAGSSYNEQFF
TRBV7-9	14	TRBJ1-1	CASSLPTGGTEAFF
TRBV5-1	16	TRBJ1-1	CASSPLGGILNTEAFF
TRBV5-1	15	TRBJ2-2	CASSLVSGSVGELFF
TRBV13	12	TRBJ2-5	CASSLELQTQYF
TRBV7-3	13	TRBJ1-2	CASSLTGGEGYTF
TRBV5-1	15	TRBJ2-2	CASSGRGLSGGELFF
TRBV4-1	14	TRBJ1-2	CASSQDEGAGGYTF
TRBV11-1	14	TRBJ1-1	CASSSKDRAGEAFF
TRBV12-5	13	TRBJ2-1	CASGGGTYNEQFF
TRBV28	16	TRBJ2-1	CAAGTAQIGSYNEQFF
TRBV5-1	14	TRBJ2-3	CASSPLKETDTQYF
TRBV9	13	TRBJ2-5	CASSVDFGRTQYF
TRBV5-1	16	TRBJ1-2	CASSPIGGAPNYGYTF
TRBV21-1	16	TRBJ2-7	CASSAPTSGVRGEQYF
TRBV7-9	16	TRBJ2-2	CASSLGVGVNTGELFF
TRBV2	14	TRBJ2-1	CASSVQAASNEQFF
TRBV7-2	13	TRBJ2-1	CASSSESGSEQFF
TRBV9	18	TRBJ2-1	CASSVEMTLPGPYNEQFF
TRBV5-6	15	TRBJ1-1	CASSLFSYGTTEAFF
TRBV27	16	TRBJ1-5	CASSSRGGAGGEPQHF
TRBV5-1	15	TRBJ2-7	CASSPFVGATYEQYF